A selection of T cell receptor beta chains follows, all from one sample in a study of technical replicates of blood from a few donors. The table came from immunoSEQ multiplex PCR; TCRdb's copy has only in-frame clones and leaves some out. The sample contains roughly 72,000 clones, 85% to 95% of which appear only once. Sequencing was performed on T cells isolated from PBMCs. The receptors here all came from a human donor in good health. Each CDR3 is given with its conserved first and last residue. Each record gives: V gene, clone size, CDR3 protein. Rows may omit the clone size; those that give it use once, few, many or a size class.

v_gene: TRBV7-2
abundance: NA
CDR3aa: CASSLGLKNEQFF

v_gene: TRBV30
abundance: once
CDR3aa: CAWAGLTIYNEQFF

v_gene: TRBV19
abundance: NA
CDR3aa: CASSSTSRYINNEQFF

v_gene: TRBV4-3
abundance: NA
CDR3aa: CASSHDGVASNEQFF

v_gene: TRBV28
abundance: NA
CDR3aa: CASTLGDRDFSYEYF

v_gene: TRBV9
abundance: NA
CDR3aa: CASSAILAGVSEQYF

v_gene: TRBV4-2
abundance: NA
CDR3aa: CASSYPGLDYEQYF

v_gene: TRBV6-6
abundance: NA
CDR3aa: CASSYSEGDYGYTF

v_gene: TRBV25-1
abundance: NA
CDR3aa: CASRDRGSGNTIYF

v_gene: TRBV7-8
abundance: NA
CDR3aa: CASSLVSLETQYF